These T cell receptor beta chains were read from a single sample in a study of T cells in Graves' hyperthyroidism and ophthalmopathy. TCRdb reanalysed the multiplex PCR reads using MiXCR and keeps one entry per CDR3 protein. The top ten hold 35% to 50% of the sample, which has a few hundred thousand distinct CDR3 sequences, under 20% seen once. Input material: blood. The receptor set was obtained from a man between 18 and 29 years old with Graves' ophthalmopathy. The CDR3 runs from the conserved cysteine through the conserved F or W. Fields, in order: clone size, V gene, J gene, D gene, CDR3 DNA, CDR3 protein. A D gene is named only where the DNA matches it firmly. Not every row has a clone size; where given, it reads once, few, many or a size class.

clone size: many
V gene: TRBV3-1
J gene: TRBJ2-5
D gene: TRBD2
CDR3 DNA: TGTGCCAGCAGGAATAGGGGAGGGTACCTAGAGACCCAGTACTTC
CDR3 protein: CASRNRGGYLETQYF

clone size: many
V gene: TRBV15
J gene: TRBJ2-1
D gene: -
CDR3 DNA: TGTGCCACCAGCAGAGTAACCAGGGTTTACAATGAGCAGTTCTTC
CDR3 protein: CATSRVTRVYNEQFF

clone size: many
V gene: TRBV7-9
J gene: TRBJ1-1
D gene: -
CDR3 DNA: TGTGCCAGCAGCTCCTTCTCAGGGGACACTGAAGCTTTCTTT
CDR3 protein: CASSSFSGDTEAFF

clone size: few
V gene: TRBV9
J gene: TRBJ1-6
D gene: -
CDR3 DNA: TGTGCCAGCAGCCCCCTCCCCGAAGCGGTAGATTCACCCCTCCACTTT
CDR3 protein: CASSPLPEAVDSPLHF

clone size: -
V gene: TRBV20-1
J gene: TRBJ1-2
D gene: TRBD1
CDR3 DNA: TGCAGTGCTAGAGATTCGACGGGACAGGGGGCATCCTATGGCTACACCTTC
CDR3 protein: CSARDSTGQGASYGYTF

clone size: -
V gene: TRBV12-3/TRBV12-4
J gene: TRBJ1-2
D gene: -
CDR3 DNA: TGTGCCAGCAGGCAGGGTCCCGCCTGGTATGGCTACACCTTC
CDR3 protein: CASRQGPAWYGYTF

clone size: -
V gene: TRBV2
J gene: TRBJ2-7
D gene: TRBD2
CDR3 DNA: TGTGCCAGCAGTTTAAAGACTAGCGGGGGAACCTACGAGCAGTACTTC
CDR3 protein: CASSLKTSGGTYEQYF

clone size: -
V gene: TRBV7-9
J gene: TRBJ2-7
D gene: -
CDR3 DNA: TGTGCCAGCAGCCCGGGACGGCCCCTCTACGAGCAGTACTTC
CDR3 protein: CASSPGRPLYEQYF

clone size: once
V gene: TRBV14
J gene: TRBJ2-6
D gene: -
CDR3 DNA: TGTGCCAGCAGCCAGTGGGGGGGGCCTGGGGCCAACGTCCTGACTTTC
CDR3 protein: CASSQWGGPGANVLTF

clone size: -
V gene: TRBV7-9
J gene: TRBJ2-1
D gene: TRBD2
CDR3 DNA: TGTGCCAGCAGCGAAACCGGGACTAGCGGGGAATTCTACAATGAGCAGTTCTTC
CDR3 protein: CASSETGTSGEFYNEQFF

clone size: many
V gene: TRBV12-3/TRBV12-4
J gene: TRBJ1-6
D gene: -
CDR3 DNA: TGTGCCAGCAGTGAAGGGGCGGGACTTTCACCCCTCCACTTT
CDR3 protein: CASSEGAGLSPLHF

clone size: many
V gene: TRBV7-9
J gene: TRBJ1-5
D gene: -
CDR3 DNA: TGTGCCAGCAGCTTAGAACGGACAGACCAGCCCCAGCATTTT
CDR3 protein: CASSLERTDQPQHF

clone size: many
V gene: TRBV2
J gene: TRBJ2-1
D gene: -
CDR3 DNA: TGTGCCAGCAGTGAAAGTAGGTCCTACAATGAGCAGTTCTTC
CDR3 protein: CASSESRSYNEQFF

clone size: few
V gene: TRBV7-7
J gene: TRBJ2-1
D gene: TRBD1
CDR3 DNA: TGTGCTAGCAGCTTGACACAGGGGGCTAAATCCTACAATGAGCAGTTCTTC
CDR3 protein: CASSLTQGAKSYNEQFF

clone size: many
V gene: TRBV20-1
J gene: TRBJ1-6
D gene: -
CDR3 DNA: TGCAGTGCTTCTACAGGAATCTATAATTCACCCCTCCACTTT
CDR3 protein: CSASTGIYNSPLHF

clone size: once
V gene: TRBV7-9
J gene: TRBJ2-5
D gene: -
CDR3 DNA: TGTGCCAGCAGCCACACCCCAGGGGGGGCGGGACAAGAGACCCAGTACTTC
CDR3 protein: CASSHTPGGAGQETQYF